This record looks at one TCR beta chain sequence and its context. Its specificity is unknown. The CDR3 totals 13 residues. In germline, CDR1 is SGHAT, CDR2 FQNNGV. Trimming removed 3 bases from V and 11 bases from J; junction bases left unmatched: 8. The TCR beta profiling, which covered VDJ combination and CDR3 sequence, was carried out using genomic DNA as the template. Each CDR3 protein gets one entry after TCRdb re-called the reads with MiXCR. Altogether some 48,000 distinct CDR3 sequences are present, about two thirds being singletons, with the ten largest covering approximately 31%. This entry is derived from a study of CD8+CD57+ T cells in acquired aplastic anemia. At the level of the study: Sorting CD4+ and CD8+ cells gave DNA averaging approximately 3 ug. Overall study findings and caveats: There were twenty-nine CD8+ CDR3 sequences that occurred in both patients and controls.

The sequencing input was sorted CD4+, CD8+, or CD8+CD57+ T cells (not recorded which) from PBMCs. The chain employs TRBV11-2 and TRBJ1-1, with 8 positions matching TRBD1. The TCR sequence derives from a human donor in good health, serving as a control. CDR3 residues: CASSLTGESPAFF. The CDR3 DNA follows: TGTGCCAGCAGCTTGACAGGGGAAAGTCCCGCTTTCTTT. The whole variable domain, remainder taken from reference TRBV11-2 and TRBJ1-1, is EAGVAQSPRYKIIEKRQSVAFWCNPISGHATLYWYQQILGQGPKLLIQFQNNGVVDDSQLPKDRFSAERLKGVDSTLKIQPAKLEDSAVYLCASSLTGESPAFFGQGTRLTVV.